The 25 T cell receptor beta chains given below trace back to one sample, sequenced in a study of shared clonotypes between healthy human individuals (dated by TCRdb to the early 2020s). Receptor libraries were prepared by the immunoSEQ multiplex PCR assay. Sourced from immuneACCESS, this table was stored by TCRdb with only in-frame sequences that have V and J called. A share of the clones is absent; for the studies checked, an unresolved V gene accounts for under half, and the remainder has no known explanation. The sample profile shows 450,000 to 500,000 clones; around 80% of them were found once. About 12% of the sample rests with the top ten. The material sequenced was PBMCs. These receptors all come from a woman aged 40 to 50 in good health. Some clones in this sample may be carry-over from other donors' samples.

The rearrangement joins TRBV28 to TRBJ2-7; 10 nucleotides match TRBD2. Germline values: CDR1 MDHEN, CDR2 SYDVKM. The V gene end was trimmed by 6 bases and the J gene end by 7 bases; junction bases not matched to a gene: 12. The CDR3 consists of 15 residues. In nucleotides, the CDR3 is TGTGCCAGCAGCCGTCAACTAGCGGGACTGGTAGAGCAGTACTTC. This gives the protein CASSRQLAGLVEQYF.

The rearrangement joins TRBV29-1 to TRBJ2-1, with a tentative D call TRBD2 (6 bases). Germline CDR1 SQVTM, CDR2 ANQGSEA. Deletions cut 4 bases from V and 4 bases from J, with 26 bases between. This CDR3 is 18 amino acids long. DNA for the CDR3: TGCAGCGTTGGGGGGTCCTTTGCGGGGCTCCGAACTTACAATGAGCAGTTCTTC. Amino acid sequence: CSVGGSFAGLRTYNEQFF.

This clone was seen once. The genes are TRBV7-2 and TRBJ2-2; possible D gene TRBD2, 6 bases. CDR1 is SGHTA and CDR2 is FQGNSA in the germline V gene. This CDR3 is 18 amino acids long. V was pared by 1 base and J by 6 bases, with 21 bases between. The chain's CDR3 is CASSLGPPRRELAGELFF. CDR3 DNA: TGTGCCAGCAGCTTAGGGCCCCCCCGGCGGGAACTTGCCGGGGAGCTGTTTTTT.

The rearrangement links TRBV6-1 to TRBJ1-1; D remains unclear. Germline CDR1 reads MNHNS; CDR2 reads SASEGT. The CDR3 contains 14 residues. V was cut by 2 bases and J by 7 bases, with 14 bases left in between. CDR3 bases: TGTGCCAGCAGTGAAAGATGGGATAGGTTTGAAGCTTTCTTT. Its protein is CASSERWDRFEAFF.

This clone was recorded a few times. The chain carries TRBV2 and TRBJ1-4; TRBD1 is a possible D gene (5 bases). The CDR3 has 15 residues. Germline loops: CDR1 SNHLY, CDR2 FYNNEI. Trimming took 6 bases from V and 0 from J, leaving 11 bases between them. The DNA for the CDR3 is TGTGCCAGCAGGGGGGGATTCGCAACTAATGAAAAACTGTTTTTT. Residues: CASRGGFATNEKLFF.

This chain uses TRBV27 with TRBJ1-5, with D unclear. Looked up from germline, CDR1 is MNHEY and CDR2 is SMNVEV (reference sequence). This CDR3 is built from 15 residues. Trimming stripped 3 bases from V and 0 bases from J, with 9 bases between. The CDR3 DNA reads TGTGCCAGCAGTTTTGCGGACTATAGCAATCAGCCCCAGCATTTT. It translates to CASSFADYSNQPQHF.

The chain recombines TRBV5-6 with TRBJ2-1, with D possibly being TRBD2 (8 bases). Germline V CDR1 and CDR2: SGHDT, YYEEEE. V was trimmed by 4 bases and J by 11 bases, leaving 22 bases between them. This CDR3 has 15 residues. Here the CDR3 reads CASSRVAGQRGKQFF. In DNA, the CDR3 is TGTGCCAGCAGCCGAGTAGCGGGACAGCGGGGGAAGCAGTTCTTC.

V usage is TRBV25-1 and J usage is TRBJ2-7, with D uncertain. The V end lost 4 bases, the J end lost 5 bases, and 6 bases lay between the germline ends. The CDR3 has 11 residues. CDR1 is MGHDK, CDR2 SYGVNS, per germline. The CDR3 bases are TGTGCCAGCAGTGTACACAACGAGCAGTACTTC. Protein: CASSVHNEQYF.

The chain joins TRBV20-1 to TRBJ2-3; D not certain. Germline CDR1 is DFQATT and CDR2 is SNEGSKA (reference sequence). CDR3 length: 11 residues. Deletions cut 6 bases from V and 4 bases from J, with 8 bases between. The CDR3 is CSAKTADTQYF. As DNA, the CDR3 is TGCAGTGCAAAAACAGCAGATACGCAGTATTTT.

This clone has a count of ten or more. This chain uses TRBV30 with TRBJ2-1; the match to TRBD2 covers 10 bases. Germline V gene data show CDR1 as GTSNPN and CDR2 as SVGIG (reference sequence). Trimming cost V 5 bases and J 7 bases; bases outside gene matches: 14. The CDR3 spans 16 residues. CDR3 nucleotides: TGTGCCTGGTCTAAGCGGGAGGGCCGCGGGTGGAATGAGCAGTTCTTC. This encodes CAWSKREGRGWNEQFF.

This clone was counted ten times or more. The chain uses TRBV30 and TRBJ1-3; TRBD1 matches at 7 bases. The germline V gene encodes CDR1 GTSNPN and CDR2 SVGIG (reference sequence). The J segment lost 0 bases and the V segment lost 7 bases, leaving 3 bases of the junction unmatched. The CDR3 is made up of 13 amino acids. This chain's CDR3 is CALDRASGNTIYF. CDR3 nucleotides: TGTGCCTTAGACAGGGCCTCTGGAAACACCATATATTTT.

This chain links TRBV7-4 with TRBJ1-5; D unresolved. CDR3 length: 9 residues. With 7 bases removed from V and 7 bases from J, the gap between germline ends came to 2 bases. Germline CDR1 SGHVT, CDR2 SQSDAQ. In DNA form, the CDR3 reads TGTGCCAGCACACAGCCCCAGCATTTT. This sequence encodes CASTQPQHF.

The CDR3 protein is CASSIEGSGANVLTF. CDR3 sequence (DNA): TGTGCCAGTAGTATTGAGGGCTCAGGGGCCAACGTCCTGACTTTC. The chain carries TRBV19 and TRBJ2-6, with D perhaps TRBD2 (5 bases). V dropped 3 bases and J dropped 4 bases, with 10 bases sitting between them. The CDR3 sequence is 15 residues long. Germline CDR1 LNHDA, CDR2 SQIVND (reference sequence).

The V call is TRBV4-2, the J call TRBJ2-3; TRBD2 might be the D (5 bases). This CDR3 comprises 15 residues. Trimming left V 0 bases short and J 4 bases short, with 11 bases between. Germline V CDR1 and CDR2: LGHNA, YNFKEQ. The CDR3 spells CASSQDRGAADTQYF. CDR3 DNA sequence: TGTGCCAGCAGCCAAGATCGGGGAGCAGCAGATACGCAGTATTTT.

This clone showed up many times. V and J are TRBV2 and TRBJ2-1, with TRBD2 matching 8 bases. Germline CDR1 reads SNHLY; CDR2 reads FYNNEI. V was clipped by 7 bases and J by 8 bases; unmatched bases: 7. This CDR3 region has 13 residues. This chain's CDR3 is CASTWREAYEQFF. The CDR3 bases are TGTGCCAGCACCTGGCGGGAGGCCTATGAGCAGTTCTTC.

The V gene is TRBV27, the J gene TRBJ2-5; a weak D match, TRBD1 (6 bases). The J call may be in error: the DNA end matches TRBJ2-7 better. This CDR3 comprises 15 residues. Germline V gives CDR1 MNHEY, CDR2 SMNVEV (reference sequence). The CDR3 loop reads CASSLAGTPPYEQYF. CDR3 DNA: TGTGCCAGCAGTCTCGCCGGGACACCACCCTACGAGCAGTACTTC.

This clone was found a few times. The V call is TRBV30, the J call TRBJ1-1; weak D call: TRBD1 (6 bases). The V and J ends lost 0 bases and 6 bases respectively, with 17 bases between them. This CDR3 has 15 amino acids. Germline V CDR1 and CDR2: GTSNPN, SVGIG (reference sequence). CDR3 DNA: TGTGCCTGGAGTGTACGTCCGGCAGGGGAGGCTGAAGCTTTCTTT. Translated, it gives CAWSVRPAGEAEAFF.

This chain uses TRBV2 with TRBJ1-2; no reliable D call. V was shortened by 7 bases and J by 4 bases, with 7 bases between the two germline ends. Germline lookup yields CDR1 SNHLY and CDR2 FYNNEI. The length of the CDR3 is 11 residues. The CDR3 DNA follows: TGTGCCAGCACCCGGGCCTATGGCTACACCTTC. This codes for CASTRAYGYTF.

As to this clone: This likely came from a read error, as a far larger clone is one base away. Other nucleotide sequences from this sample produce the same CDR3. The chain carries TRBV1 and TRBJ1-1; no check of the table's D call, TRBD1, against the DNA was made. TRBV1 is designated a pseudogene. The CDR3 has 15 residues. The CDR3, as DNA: TGCACCAGCAGCCAAGAGGACAGGGAGAACACTGAAGCTTTCTTT. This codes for CTSSQEDRENTEAFF.

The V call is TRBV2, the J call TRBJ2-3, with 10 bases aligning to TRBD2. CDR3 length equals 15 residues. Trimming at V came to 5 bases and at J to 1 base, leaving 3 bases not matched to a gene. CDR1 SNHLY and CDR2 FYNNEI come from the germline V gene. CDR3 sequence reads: CASSTSGIGTDTQYF. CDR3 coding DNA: TGTGCCAGCAGTACTAGCGGGATCGGCACAGATACGCAGTATTTT. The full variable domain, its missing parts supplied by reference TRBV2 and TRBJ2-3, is EPEVTQTPSHQVTQMGQEVILRCVPISNHLYFYWYRQILGQKVEFLVSFYNNEISEKSEIFDDQFSVERPDGSNFTLKIRSTKLEDSAMYFCASSTSGIGTDTQYFGPGTRLTVL.

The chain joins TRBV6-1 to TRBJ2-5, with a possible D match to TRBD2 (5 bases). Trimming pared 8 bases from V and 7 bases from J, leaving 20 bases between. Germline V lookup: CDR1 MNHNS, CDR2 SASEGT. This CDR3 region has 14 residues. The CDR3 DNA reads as TGTGCCAGCGTGACTACGAAATCTCCCGTGACCCAGTACTTC. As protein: CASVTTKSPVTQYF.

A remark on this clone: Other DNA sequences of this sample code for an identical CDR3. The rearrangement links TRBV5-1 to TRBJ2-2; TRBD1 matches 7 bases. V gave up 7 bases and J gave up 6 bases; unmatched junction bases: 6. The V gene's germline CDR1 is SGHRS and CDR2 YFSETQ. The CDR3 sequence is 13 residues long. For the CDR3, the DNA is TGCGCCAGCTCCCTCCAGGGGGCCGGGGAGCTGTTTTTT. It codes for CASSLQGAGELFF.

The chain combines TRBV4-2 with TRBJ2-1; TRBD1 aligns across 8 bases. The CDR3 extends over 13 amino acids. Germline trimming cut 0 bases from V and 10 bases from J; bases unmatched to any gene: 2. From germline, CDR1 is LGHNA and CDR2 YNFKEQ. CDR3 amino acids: CASSQDRDREQFF. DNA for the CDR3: TGTGCCAGCAGCCAAGACCGGGACAGGGAGCAGTTCTTC.

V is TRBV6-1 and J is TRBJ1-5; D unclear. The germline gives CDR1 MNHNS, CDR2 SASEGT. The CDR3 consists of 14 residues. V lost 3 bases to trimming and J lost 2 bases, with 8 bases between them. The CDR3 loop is CASSDAGGNQPQHF. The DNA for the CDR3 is TGTGCCAGCAGTGATGCCGGGGGCAATCAGCCCCAGCATTTT.

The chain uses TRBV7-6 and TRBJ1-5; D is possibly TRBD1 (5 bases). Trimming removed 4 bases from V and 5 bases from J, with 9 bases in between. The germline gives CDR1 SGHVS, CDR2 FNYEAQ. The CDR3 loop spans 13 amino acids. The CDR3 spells CASSYAGDQPQHF. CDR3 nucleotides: TGTGCCAGCAGCTATGCGGGGGATCAGCCCCAGCATTTT.